The 14 T cell receptor beta chains listed next were all sequenced from one sample in a study of blood T cell repertoires in COVID-19. Measured with immunoSEQ multiplex PCR; TCRdb has only the in-frame clones, and not every one. Seen here are some 180,000 clones, about 87% observed once, and the top ten hold about 2.6%. Sequences were obtained from peripheral blood. Source of these receptors: an elderly woman with COVID-19, enrolled during active disease.

CDR3 loop: CASSPSDRGGYTF. The DNA for the CDR3 is TGCGCCAGCAGCCCTTCAGACAGGGGAGGCTACACCTTC. J is TRBJ1-2 and V is TRBV5-1, with TRBD1 matching 8 bases. V lost 4 bases, J lost 8 bases, and 7 bases stayed unmatched. The CDR3 extends over 13 amino acids. The germline gives CDR1 SGHRS, CDR2 YFSETQ.

The chain combines TRBV14 with TRBJ1-1; no definite D call. CDR3 length: 16 amino acids. Trimming cost V 1 base and J 2 bases, with 14 bases left between them. Germline CDR1 reads SGHDN; CDR2 reads FVKESK. The CDR3 protein is CASSQVPGIGNTEAFF. For the CDR3, the DNA is TGTGCCAGCAGCCAAGTACCGGGGATCGGAAACACTGAAGCTTTCTTT.

This clone was seen a handful of times. J is TRBJ1-1 and V is TRBV28; possibly TRBD1 for D (6 bases). The ends were cut back, 2 bases at V and 5 bases at J, with 12 bases in the middle. This CDR3 is built from 14 residues. Germline CDR1 MDHEN, CDR2 SYDVKM. CDR3 bases: TGTGCCAGCAGTTTAAGGGGGGGTTGGACTGAAGCTTTCTTT. It translates to CASSLRGGWTEAFF.

The chain carries TRBV21-1 and TRBJ1-1; the D segment call TRBD1 is taken from the table without a DNA check. TRBV21-1 has pseudogene status. CDR3 length: 15 residues. This CDR3 is CASSKRQGGGTEAFF. Written as DNA, the CDR3 is TGTGCCAGCAGCAAAAGACAGGGAGGTGGCACTGAAGCTTTCTTT.

The chain has TRBV6-4 and TRBJ2-1; 8 nucleotides line up with TRBD2. V was pared by 8 bases and J by 0 bases, with 12 bases of the junction left unmatched. The length of the CDR3 is 17 residues. CDR1 and CDR2 (germline): MRHNA, SNTAGT. In DNA form, the CDR3 reads TGTGCCAGCGCTCTGTACGCCGGGACTAGCTCCTACAATGAGCAGTTCTTC. Amino acids: CASALYAGTSSYNEQFF.

The chain combines TRBV9 with TRBJ2-2; 8 nucleotides agree with TRBD1. The trim removed 3 bases at V and 5 bases at J, leaving 9 bases unmatched. CDR1 is SGDLS and CDR2 is YYNGEE in the germline V gene. The CDR3 has 16 residues. CDR3 sequence reads: CASSATGQGRTGELFF. CDR3 sequence (DNA): TGTGCCAGCAGCGCGACCGGACAGGGACGTACCGGGGAGCTGTTTTTT.

The chain is built from TRBV5-6 and TRBJ2-7; 9 nucleotides agree with TRBD2. The CDR3 contains 15 residues. Germline-derived CDR1 and CDR2 are SGHDT and YYEEEE. The ends lost 3 bases at V and 2 bases at J; junction bases unmatched: 6. CDR3 nucleotide sequence: TGTGCCAGCAGCTCTCCAGCGGGAGGAACCTACGAGCAGTACTTC. Translating it yields CASSSPAGGTYEQYF.

The rearrangement links TRBV19 to TRBJ2-7; 10 bases match TRBD1. The V and J ends lost 1 base and 3 bases, in that order; junction bases with no gene match: 3. Germline V gene sequence: CDR1 LNHDA, CDR2 SQIVND (reference sequence). The length of the CDR3 is 15 residues. CDR3 amino acids: CASSIAGTGDYEQYF. In nucleotides, the CDR3 is TGTGCCAGTAGTATAGCGGGGACAGGGGACTACGAGCAGTACTTC.

The rearrangement uses TRBV6-2 or TRBV6-3 and TRBJ1-3; D not certain. The CDR3 extends over 14 amino acids. The germline gives CDR1 MNHEY, CDR2 SVGEGT. V lost 6 bases, J lost 1 base, and 10 bases lay in between. The DNA for the CDR3 is TGTGCCAGCAGCTCCCTTCTATCTGGAAACACCATATATTTT. It codes for CASSSLLSGNTIYF.

The chain combines TRBV7-2 with TRBJ1-2; unclear D gene. The CDR3 runs to 14 residues. V was trimmed by 0 bases and J by 4 bases, leaving 9 bases between them. Germline V gene lookup returns CDR1 SGHTA and CDR2 FQGNSA. The CDR3 DNA reads TGTGCCAGCAGCTTAGCGGCAGGAAGCTATGGCTACACCTTC. Translation gives CASSLAAGSYGYTF.

This clone was seen a single time. The rearrangement links TRBV5-8 to TRBJ1-3, with 7 nucleotides matching TRBD1. CDR3 length equals 16 residues. J lost 3 bases, V lost 2 bases, and 8 bases had no gene match. Germline V lookup: CDR1 SGHTS, CDR2 YDEGEE. The CDR3 nucleotides are TGTGCCAGCAGCTTTACCAAGACAGGGAGTGGAAACACCATATATTTT. Residues: CASSFTKTGSGNTIYF.

The table lists this clone with a few counts. The chain employs TRBV19 and TRBJ2-7; 7 nucleotides align to TRBD1. The V and J ends lost 1 base and 2 bases, in that order; junction bases with no gene match: 5. Germline loops: CDR1 LNHDA, CDR2 SQIVND (reference sequence). The CDR3 has 15 residues. In DNA, the CDR3 is TGTGCCAGTAGTATAGCCCCGACAGGGACCTACGAGCAGTACTTC. The encoded protein is CASSIAPTGTYEQYF.

The chain joins TRBV20-1 to TRBJ2-7; TRBD1 matches at 11 bases. CDR1 and CDR2 from the germline V gene are DFQATT and SNEGSKA (reference sequence). Trimming cost V 3 bases and J 6 bases; bases outside gene matches: 7. CDR3 length: 14 residues. The CDR3 reads CSASLRDRGFEQYF. The CDR3 DNA follows: TGCAGTGCTAGTCTGAGGGACAGGGGGTTCGAGCAGTACTTC.

The rearrangement links TRBV7-2 to TRBJ2-5; 10 bases align to TRBD1. Unmatched junction bases numbered 1, after V lost 5 bases and J lost 4 bases. The CDR3 sequence is 13 residues long. In germline, CDR1 is SGHTA, CDR2 FQGNSA. The CDR3 region has the DNA TGTGCCAGCAGCGACAGGGGGCGAGAGACCCAGTACTTC. Translating it yields CASSDRGRETQYF.